This TCR beta chain was obtained from a study of immune characterization of retroperitoneal liposarcoma. MiXCR, applied by TCRdb to the PCR reads, yields one record per CDR3 protein. This table has some 2,800 distinct CDR3 sequences, around 50% appearing once. This clonotype was counted between two and nine times. The CDR3 runs 22 residues. V shed 4 bases and J 5 bases; nucleotides not matched to a gene: 24. The sequenced material came from tumor tissue. The sequence derives from a male donor with retroperitoneal liposarcoma. The chain recombines TRBV12-3 or TRBV12-4 with TRBJ2-1, with 12 positions matching TRBD2. CDR3 nucleotide sequence: TGTGCCAGCAGTTCCTCCCCGGGGCTAGCGGGGGGGCGGCAGCGATTACACAATGAGCAGTTCTTC. Translated, it gives CASSSSPGLAGGRQRLHNEQFF.